The T cell receptor (beta chain) under discussion was sequenced for a study of T cell responses to AZD1222 COVID-19 vaccine. Study-level points and caveats: Samples come after the peak T cell response, not at day 14. At study baseline, merely a handful of AZD1222 recipients were seropositive. Reports indicate that nearly half of spike-specific TCRs are directed at unmutated variant regions. Dominant at 160-218 and 743-854, vaccine-associated CD4 TCRs also spanned spike.

On this clone: Its cognate antigen is unknown.

V lost 2 bases to trimming and J lost 0 bases, with 6 bases between them. The CDR3 contains 14 residues. Looked up from germline, CDR1 is SEHNR and CDR2 is FQNEAQ (reference sequence). Assay used: immunoSEQ multiplex PCR; TCRdb lists only in-frame clones, some missing. The data show about 120,000 clones, about 88% seen once. Sequencing was performed on peripheral blood, taken on day 0 of AZD1222 vaccination. The sequence derives from an adult in good health. J is TRBJ2-3 and V is TRBV7-9, with D hard to call. The CDR3 here is CASSLSQSTDTQYF. The CDR3 nucleotides read TGTGCCAGCAGCTTAAGCCAGAGCACAGATACGCAGTATTTT.